This T cell receptor beta chain was retrieved from a study of identical twins (TCRdb year 2016). Regarding the study in general: The study deep-sequenced TCR alpha and beta repertoires from monozygotic twins, unrelated adults of various ages and cord blood to test whether fetal clonotypes persist. To rule out contamination, replicate twin experiments were performed at different times with different library preparation protocols.

Concerning this clonotype itself: Its target antigen remains unknown. No much larger clone exists at a distance of one base, and base qualities are not known.

The library was produced with 5' RACE. TCRdb shows the sequencer as Illumina HiSeq 2000. Template switching introduced a universal primer binding site; the final cDNA contained a unique molecular identifier, enabling accurate counting of TCR cDNA molecules. Specific primers in the conserved constant-segment region were used to synthesize first-strand cDNA for the TCR alpha and beta chains. To control for contamination, each cDNA library was double barcoded with a SMART-Mk sample barcode plus Illumina barcodes. TruSeq adapter sequences and Illumina sample barcodes were added in two successive PCR steps. The Illumina HiSeq platform was used with custom primers to sequence TCR alpha and beta cDNA libraries. The original methods were these. Raw reads were processed with MiGEC to extract unique molecular identifiers, and MiXCR was used to determine CDR3 positions. For each individual, recombination models were inferred using an EM algorithm with the repgenHMM and IGoR tools. Shared clonotypes were analyzed with the tcR package in R, and sharing was normalized by the product of cloneset sizes. Out-of-frame nonproductive sequences were analyzed to study raw recombination free of thymic and clonal selection effects. Using fastp trimming at Q25 and MiXCR clonotype assembly, TCRdb reanalyzed the public sequencing data and kept in-frame beta chains. Every CDR3 protein is listed once, alongside the most common genes and DNA of its rows. TCRdb, not the authors, supplied the V and J calls. The sample table holds hundreds of thousands of distinct CDR3 sequences, of which roughly 8% were seen once. The ten largest clonotypes hold approximately 0.89% of the sample.

All donors were healthy Caucasians. Three pairs of female monozygotic twins, all aged 18 to 29 years, were included in the twin cohort. The RNA used for TCR libraries was isolated from peripheral blood mononuclear cells. The CDR3 runs 19 amino acids, cysteine and phenylalanine included. Only CDR3 DNA is held: 57 bases, read in frame from base 1. The junction carries 35 bases between V and J, which are trimmed by 11 bases and 3 bases respectively. CDR1 and CDR2 (SNHLY, FYNNEI) derive from the germline V gene. Overall results and qualifications from the work: Fewer insertions were carried by abundant cord blood beta clonotypes; a weaker similar trend was observed in young adult naive repertoires, while no such trend was observed in memory repertoires. Compared with coincidental sharing between unrelated individuals, out-of-frame TCR alpha sequences shared between twins had an excess of sequences with low generation probability. Recombination models systematically underestimated out-of-frame TCR alpha sharing in monozygotic twins but agreed with sharing between unrelated individuals. Zero-insertion analyses could be partly confounded by invariant T cells such as MAIT and iNKT, though diverse VJ usage argued against such confounding for most clonotypes. Because the same donors could not be followed over many years, conclusions were based on cross-sectional statistical analysis. In beta out-of-frame sequences, excess twin sharing was weaker, because having fewer shared sequences lowered the signal-to-noise ratio.

These data were also reused for a study on yellow fever vaccine responses in identical twins. The second source states: According to the authors, the vaccine-induced T cell response in identical twins seemed to be partly convergent and partly specific to each individual. In the study, vaccine-responding T cell clones were precisely tracked in identical twins.

The clonotype was recovered from a woman under 30 in good health. Specimen: PBMCs. Recombination linked TRBV2 to TRBJ2-7; perhaps TRBD1 is the D gene, with 7 bases matching. CDR3 region: CAFSLISGQSGGRGYEQYF. The nucleotides read TGTGCCTTCAGTTTAATATCGGGACAGAGCGGAGGGCGCGGCTACGAGCAGTACTTC.